This TCR beta chain was recorded in a study of T cell repertoires in cytomegalovirus infection. This clonotype was counted only a few times. V shed 5 bases, J shed 10 bases, and the junction held 11 bases outside the gene matches. From germline, CDR1 is MDHEN and CDR2 SYDVKM. CDR3 size: 14 residues. Each CDR3 protein is one row after TCRdb ran MiXCR on the reads. The sample has fewer than 350,000 distinct CDR3 sequences; roughly a sixth are singletons. This receptor was taken from a human donor in good health (CMV status not recorded). Some clones in this sample may be carry-over from other donors' samples. The material sequenced was PBMCs. This chain connects TRBV28 to TRBJ1-1; TRBD1 aligns across 9 bases. CDR3 in amino acids: CASSPVPGQGPAFF. In DNA, the CDR3 is TGTGCCAGCAGTCCTGTCCCGGGACAGGGTCCAGCTTTCTTT.